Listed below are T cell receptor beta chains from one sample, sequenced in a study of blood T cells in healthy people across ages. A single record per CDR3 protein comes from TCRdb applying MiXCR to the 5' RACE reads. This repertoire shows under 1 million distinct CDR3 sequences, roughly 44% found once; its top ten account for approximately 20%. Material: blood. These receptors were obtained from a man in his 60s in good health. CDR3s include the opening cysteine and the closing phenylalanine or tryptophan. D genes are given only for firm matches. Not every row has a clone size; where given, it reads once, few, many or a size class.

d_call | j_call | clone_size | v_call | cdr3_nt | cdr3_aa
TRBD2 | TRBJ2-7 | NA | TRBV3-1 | TGTGCCAGCAGCATCGAGCGGGGGGTTCTTTACAATGAGCAGTACTTC | CASSIERGVLYNEQYF
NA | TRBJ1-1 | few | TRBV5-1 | TGCGCCAGCAGCCTCAACCCGGGGACGGCGGGTGAAGCTTTCTTT | CASSLNPGTAGEAFF
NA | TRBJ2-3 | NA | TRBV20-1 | TGCAGTGCTAGAGTATTTAGCCCCCACACAGATACGCAGTATTTT | CSARVFSPHTDTQYF
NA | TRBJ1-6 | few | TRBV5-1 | TGCGCCAGCAGCTTGGATGGGGCCTCCTATAATTCACCCCTCCACTTT | CASSLDGASYNSPLHF
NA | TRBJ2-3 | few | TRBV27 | TGTGCCAGCAGTTTATCGCCTTATAGCACAGATACGCAGTATTTT | CASSLSPYSTDTQYF
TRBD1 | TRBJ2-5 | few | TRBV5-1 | TGCGCCAGCAGGTCCGGGACAGGGGGCTTTGAGACCCAGTACTTC | CASRSGTGGFETQYF
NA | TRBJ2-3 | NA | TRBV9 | TGTGCCAGCAGCGCGCCCGCGGTGGGTGGAACGCAGTATTTT | CASSAPAVGGTQYF
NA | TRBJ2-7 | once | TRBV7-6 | TGTGCCAGCAGCTTAAACGAAAGGGGATACGAGCAGTACTTC | CASSLNERGYEQYF
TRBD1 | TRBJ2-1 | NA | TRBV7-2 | TGTGCCAGCAGCCCCCACAGGGGGAACAATGAGCAGTTCTTC | CASSPHRGNNEQFF
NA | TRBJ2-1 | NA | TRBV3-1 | TGTGCCAGCAGCCAAGATCGGGGCTCCAGAGACTCCGAGTTCTTC | CASSQDRGSRDSEFF
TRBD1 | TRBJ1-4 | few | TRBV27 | TGTGCCAGCAGTGCCGCCGGGACAGGGAATGAAAAACTGTTTTTT | CASSAAGTGNEKLFF
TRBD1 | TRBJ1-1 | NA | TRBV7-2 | TGTGCCAACAGCTCGGGACAGGGCAAAGCTTTCTTT | CANSSGQGKAFF
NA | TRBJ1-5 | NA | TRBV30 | TGTGCCTGGGAGGGTGGGGGCAATCAGCCCCAGCATTTT | CAWEGGGNQPQHF
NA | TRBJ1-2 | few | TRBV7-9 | TGTGCCAGCAGCTTAGTTCGGGTAGGGGACTATGGCTACACCTTC | CASSLVRVGDYGYTF
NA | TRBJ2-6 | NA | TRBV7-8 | TGTGCCAGCAGCTTAGCGAGGACCATAGGGCGTGGGGCCAACGTCCTGACTTTC | CASSLARTIGRGANVLTF
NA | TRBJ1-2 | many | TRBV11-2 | TGTGCCAGCAGCCAAGGCGAGGACGCTGGAGCGGTTAGCTTAGGCTACACCTTC | CASSQGEDAGAVSLGYTF
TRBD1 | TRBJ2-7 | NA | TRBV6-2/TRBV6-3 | TGTGCCAGCAGGGGACAGCTCTACGAGCAGTACTTC | CASRGQLYEQYF
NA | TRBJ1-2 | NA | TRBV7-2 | TGTGCCAGCACTTACATCCAGGGGTACTATGGCTACACCTTC | CASTYIQGYYGYTF
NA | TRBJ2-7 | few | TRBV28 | TGTGCCAGCAGTCCCTCTAGCTTCTTCCAACTCGAGCAGTACTTC | CASSPSSFFQLEQYF
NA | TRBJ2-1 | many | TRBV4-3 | TGCGCCAGCAGCCAAGAAGGGGGCAATGAGCAGTTCTTC | CASSQEGGNEQFF
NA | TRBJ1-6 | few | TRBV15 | TGTGCCACCAGCGGATTTGGAGAGGGGGGTTCACCCCTCCACTTT | CATSGFGEGGSPLHF